This T cell receptor beta chain was captured in a study of control samples from healthy donors and cancer patients. The CDR3 is 11 amino acids. CDR1 and CDR2 from the germline V gene are SGHAT and FQNNGV. The V and J ends lost 3 bases and 8 bases respectively, with 5 bases between them. Clones were read by immunoSEQ multiplex PCR, and TCRdb kept only the in-frame ones, dropping some. Seen here are some 210,000 clones, approximately 91% observed once, and the top ten hold about 2%. V usage is TRBV11-2 and J usage is TRBJ2-1; unclear D gene. The source of this sequence is a young man in good health. The specimen was blood. CDR3 amino acids: CASSFLYEQFF. The CDR3 DNA sequence: TGTGCCAGCAGCTTTCTTTATGAGCAGTTCTTC. Full variable domain (missing parts from reference TRBV11-2 and TRBJ2-1): EAGVAQSPRYKIIEKRQSVAFWCNPISGHATLYWYQQILGQGPKLLIQFQNNGVVDDSQLPKDRFSAERLKGVDSTLKIQPAKLEDSAVYLCASSFLYEQFFGPGTRLTVL.